This TCR beta chain was captured by sequencing in a study of blood T cell repertoires in COVID-19 (TCRdb year 2020). Study-level background: Collaborator samples came from the United States, Italy and Spain and covered acute and convalescent phases of COVID-19. The samples were drawn from the first 160 participants of the ongoing ImmuneRACE study and from about 1,200 subjects provided by 6 global collaborators. Where available, HLA class I and class II types were obtained from metadata supplied by the sample provider rather than from assay-based typing. A freely available public database, intended as a resource for researchers studying the immune response to SARS-CoV-2, is where the repertoires were released. The prospective study material was composed of cDNA or gDNA derived from T cells, B-cell-depleted T cells, or PBMCs. A de-identified subject ID, COVID-19 status, age in years and sex were almost always included in the sample metadata. The dataset comprised deeply sampled blood TCRbeta repertoires from subjects exposed to, actively infected with, or recovered from COVID-19.

TCRbeta CDR3 regions were amplified from genomic DNA using the immunoSEQ Assay, a bias-controlled multiplex PCR. The paper's processing steps were these. Nucleated cell counts per sample were estimated from amplification of reference gene primers within the assay. To quantify the absolute abundance of each unique TCRbeta CDR3 rearrangement, sequence reads were collapsed and filtered. For each sample, productive Simpson clonality was calculated as the square root of Simpson's diversity index across productive rearrangements. TCRdb limited this immuneACCESS table to in-frame rearrangements with V and J called. A share of clones is missing; checked studies link under half to unresolved V genes, and the rest is unexplained. D and trimming were read from the DNA, whereas the V and J calls and clone size are those reported in that table. A total of about 280,000 clones appear in this sample, about 87% of them only once. The top ten constitute 4.1% of the sample.

Concerning this clone: What this receptor recognizes is not known. No much larger clonotype is one base removed from it; base qualities were not supplied.

What the study reported, not specific to this receptor: How much clinical and demographic metadata was included differed by source and by participant, and the metadata was provided uncurated.

Enrolling through a virtual design, the prospective study's participants ranged in age from about 18 to 100 years and lived across approximately 25 United States geographic areas. In the prospective study, participants were assigned to cohorts based on the clinical history participants reported in a screening survey and a study questionnaire. In the prospective study, whole blood, serum and a nasopharyngeal or oropharyngeal swab were collected from each participant by mobile phlebotomists. Participants in the prospective study had the option to provide additional blood draws and questionnaires over an approximately 2-month period. Before DNA extraction, blood samples from the prospective study were shipped at room temperature or frozen. The source material was PBMCs or T cells enriched from blood (not recorded which). The receptor's source is a woman aged 25 to 39 with acute COVID-19.

The DNA sequence is as follows: TGTGCCAGCCATACCGGGACAGGGAATGGCTACACCTTC. This is translated as CASHTGTGNGYTF. The chain couples TRBV2 to TRBJ1-2, and 9 junction bases match TRBD1. V has 8 bases trimmed and J has 6 bases trimmed; junction bases matching no gene number 7. The CDR3 numbers 13 residues from cysteine through phenylalanine. The entry retains the CDR3 DNA only, 39 bases that are in frame from base 1. Looking up the germline V gene yields CDR1 SNHLY and CDR2 FYNNEI.